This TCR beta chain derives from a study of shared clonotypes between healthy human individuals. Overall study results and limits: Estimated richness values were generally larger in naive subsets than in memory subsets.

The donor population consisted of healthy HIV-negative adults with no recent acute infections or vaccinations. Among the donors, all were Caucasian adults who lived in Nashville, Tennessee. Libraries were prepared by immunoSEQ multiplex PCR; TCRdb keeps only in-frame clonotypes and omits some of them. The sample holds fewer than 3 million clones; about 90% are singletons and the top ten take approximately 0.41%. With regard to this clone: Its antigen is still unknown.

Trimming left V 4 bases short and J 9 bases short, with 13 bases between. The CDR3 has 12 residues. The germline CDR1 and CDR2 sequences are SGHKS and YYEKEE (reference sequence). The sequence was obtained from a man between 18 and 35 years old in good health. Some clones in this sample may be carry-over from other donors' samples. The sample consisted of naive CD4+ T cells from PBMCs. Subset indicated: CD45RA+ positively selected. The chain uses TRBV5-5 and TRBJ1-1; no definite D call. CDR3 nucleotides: TGTGCCAGCAGCCCTTGGGCGCGTCAAGCTTTCTTT. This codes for CASSPWARQAFF.